This T cell receptor (beta chain) came from a study of Ad26.COV2.S vaccination and SARS-CoV-2 variants. Study in general: In the study, Ad26.COV2.S was injected intramuscularly once, or twice 56 days apart.

Assay: immunoSEQ multiplex PCR; the TCRdb copy retains only in-frame clones and omits some. The repertoire holds about 370,000 clones, with about 88% as singletons. CDR1 is SGHDN and CDR2 is FVKESK in the germline V gene. V dropped 0 bases and J dropped 3 bases, with 12 bases sitting between them. The CDR3 consists of 16 residues. Treatment: roughly 20 received Ad26.COV2.S at low or high dose, single or two shots; 5 received placebo; per-sample allocation not given. Day 63 following the first vaccine or placebo injection was when the samples were taken. In Boston, an adult donor aged 18-55 years took part.

V usage is TRBV14 and J usage is TRBJ2-1; tentatively, D is TRBD1 or TRBD2 (6 bases each). This specimen was peripheral blood, taken in a trial of Ad26.COV2.S vaccine versus placebo. This TCR was recovered from a person between 18 and 60 years old who received the Ad26.COV2.S COVID-19 vaccine or a placebo. DNA for the CDR3: TGTGCCAGCAGCCAAGATAAGGGGGGAAACTACAATGAGCAGTTCTTC. Its protein product is CASSQDKGGNYNEQFF.